This entry describes one T cell receptor (beta chain). Its antigen is not known. The data stem from a study of T cell clones after liver transplantation. The wider study: Pre-transplant mixed lymphocyte reactions yielded third-party-reactive TCRbeta sequences as comparators for graft-donor-reactive sequences. Blood was drawn pre-transplant, before withdrawal, and after full or failed withdrawal.

Sequenced by immunoSEQ multiplex PCR; TCRdb stores in-frame clones only, minus some. The sample yields under 85,000 clones, roughly 80% seen once. Study-wide results and limits: Conclusions were preliminary, with small, heterogeneous patient groups.

The TCR comes from a human patient who received a liver transplant. The graft donor may have given rise to some T cells. The sample here was CD4+ T cells from blood, taken 12 months after liver transplant.

The CDR3 DNA is TGTGCCAGCAGCCCGCTGGCGCAGGCTGAAGCTTTCTTT. Residues: CASSPLAQAEAFF. The chain links TRBV7-9 to TRBJ1-1; no reliable D call. Looked up from germline, CDR1 is SEHNR and CDR2 is FQNEAQ (reference sequence). CDR3 length equals 13 residues. V was trimmed by 5 bases and J by 6 bases, leaving 13 bases between them.